Each of the 19 T cell receptor beta chains below was sequenced from the same sample in a study of blood T cell repertoires in COVID-19. Here immunoSEQ multiplex PCR was the method, and the copy in TCRdb shows in-frame clones only, minus some. The table includes 200,000 to 250,000 clones, about nine tenths detected once. The sample was peripheral blood. Receptors originate from a man in his fifties or sixties who had recovered from COVID-19.

This rearrangement joins TRBV5-1 to TRBJ2-7; possible D gene TRBD2, 5 bases. CDR1 and CDR2 (germline): SGHRS, YFSETQ. The CDR3 extends over 15 amino acids. With 4 bases removed from V and 3 bases from J, the gap between germline ends came to 17 bases. The CDR3: CASSTNPGSSYEQYF. In DNA form, the CDR3 reads TGCGCCAGCAGCACCAACCCGGGATCCAGCTACGAGCAGTACTTC.

The gene calls are TRBV7-2 and TRBJ2-5, with 8 bases aligning to TRBD1. The CDR3 contains 13 residues. J gave up 4 bases and V 5 bases, and 3 bases lay outside the gene matches. Germline CDR1 reads SGHTA; CDR2 reads FQGNSA. The CDR3 DNA sequence: TGTGCCAGCAGCCGGACAGGGTCAGAGACCCAGTACTTC. This codes for CASSRTGSETQYF.

The gene calls are TRBV4-3 and TRBJ2-1; 7 bases match TRBD2. Losses at the gene ends were 0 bases for V and 8 bases for J; bases not matched to a gene: 13. CDR1 and CDR2 from the germline V gene are LGHNA and YSLEER. The CDR3 has 17 residues. Here the CDR3 DNA reads TGCGCCAGCAGCCAAGATTGGCGGGAGATCGATCCCGATGAGCAGTTCTTC. This sequence encodes CASSQDWREIDPDEQFF.

This sequence joins TRBV12-3 or TRBV12-4 and TRBJ2-7; D gene ambiguous. Trimming left V 1 base short and J 6 bases short, with 10 bases between. The CDR3 sequence is 13 residues long. CDR3 residues: CASSLVGLFEQYF. The DNA for the CDR3 is TGTGCCAGCAGTTTAGTTGGCTTGTTCGAGCAGTACTTC.

The gene calls are TRBV28 and TRBJ1-5; D not certain. Germline values: CDR1 MDHEN, CDR2 SYDVKM. The CDR3 is made up of 15 amino acids. V was pared by 3 bases and J by 2 bases, with 11 bases between. The chain's CDR3 is CASSLDGRGNQPQHF. CDR3 sequence (DNA): TGTGCCAGCAGTTTGGACGGGAGGGGCAATCAGCCCCAGCATTTT.

The chain employs TRBV15 and TRBJ1-3; the D is unclear. V lost 6 bases to trimming and J lost 4 bases, with 10 bases between them. Germline values: CDR1 LNHNV, CDR2 YYDKDF (reference sequence). CDR3 length: 13 residues. In nucleotides, the CDR3 is TGTGCCACCAGACCCTCGGGAGGAAACACCATATATTTT. This gives the protein CATRPSGGNTIYF.

V usage is TRBV28 and J usage is TRBJ1-4, with D maybe TRBD1 (5 bases). The CDR3 runs 13 residues. V was pared by 6 bases and J by 8 bases, with 13 bases between. Germline assignment: CDR1 MDHEN and CDR2 SYDVKM. CDR3 region: CASRTWGGEKLFF. The CDR3 DNA sequence: TGTGCCAGCAGGACTTGGGGGGGAGAAAAACTGTTTTTT.

The chain joins TRBV11-2 to TRBJ2-7; TRBD2 matches at 12 bases. V shed 2 bases and J 1 base; nucleotides not matched to a gene: 6. This CDR3 is 17 amino acids long. Looked up from germline, CDR1 is SGHAT and CDR2 is FQNNGV. The CDR3 bases are TGTGCCAGCAGCTTATCTAGCGGGAGGGCAAGATCCTACGAGCAGTACTTC. It is translated as CASSLSSGRARSYEQYF.

V gene TRBV5-4 combines with J gene TRBJ1-2, with 8 bases identical to TRBD1. This CDR3 comprises 14 residues. Germline-derived CDR1 and CDR2 are SGHNT and YYREEE (reference sequence). V was pared by 6 bases and J by 8 bases, with 12 bases of the junction left unmatched. CDR3: CASTSGQGGDGYTF. The CDR3 DNA reads TGTGCCAGCACCTCAGGACAGGGCGGGGACGGCTACACCTTC.

In the case of this clone: The sample contains more than one DNA sequence encoding this CDR3. V is TRBV6-2 or TRBV6-3 and J is TRBJ2-5; D might be TRBD1 (6 bases). CDR3 length equals 12 residues. CDR1 is MNHEY, CDR2 SVGEGT, per germline. V gave up 6 bases and J gave up 5 bases, with 10 bases separating them. The CDR3 protein is CASSLRGETQYF. In DNA form, the CDR3 reads TGTGCCAGCAGCCTAAGGGGGGAGACCCAGTACTTC.

This chain connects TRBV5-1 to TRBJ2-5; 9 bases are a match to TRBD2. Germline V gives CDR1 SGHRS, CDR2 YFSETQ. Losses at the gene ends were 2 bases for V and 1 base for J; bases not matched to a gene: 3. The CDR3 totals 15 residues. The CDR3 DNA is TGCGCCAGCAGCTTCGCTAGCGGGACCCAAGAGACCCAGTACTTC. It yields the protein CASSFASGTQETQYF.

The chain has TRBV11-2 and TRBJ1-1, with 7 nucleotides matching TRBD1. In germline, CDR1 is SGHAT, CDR2 FQNNGV. With 2 bases clipped from V and 1 base from J, the junction kept 1 base outside the gene matches. The CDR3 spans 14 residues. CDR3 sequence reads: CASSLSGGNTEAFF. CDR3 DNA: TGTGCCAGCAGCTTATCAGGGGGGAACACTGAAGCTTTCTTT.

V usage is TRBV5-6 and J usage is TRBJ2-3; 13 bases line up with TRBD2. Germline CDR1 SGHDT, CDR2 YYEEEE. V lost 9 bases and J lost 6; bases outside the gene matches: 4. This CDR3 contains 13 residues. The CDR3 region is CAMGLAGSDTQYF. The CDR3 coding sequence is TGTGCCATGGGACTAGCGGGGTCGGATACGCAGTATTTT.

The chain links TRBV2 to TRBJ1-2, with 10 bases lining up with TRBD1. The CDR3 totals 14 residues. Germline V gene sequence: CDR1 SNHLY, CDR2 FYNNEI. V shed 6 bases and J 4 bases; nucleotides not matched to a gene: 5. The CDR3 loop reads CASRGTGAGYGYTF. The CDR3 coding sequence is TGTGCCAGCAGGGGGACAGGGGCAGGCTATGGCTACACCTTC.

J is TRBJ1-1 and V is TRBV5-1, with 10 bases matching TRBD1. With 3 bases clipped from V and 4 bases from J, the junction kept 6 bases outside the gene matches. The germline V gene has CDR1 SGHRS and CDR2 YFSETQ. The CDR3 runs to 15 residues. The CDR3 DNA follows: TGCGCCAGCAGCTCGGGACAGGGGCTCGGCACTGAAGCTTTCTTT. It codes for CASSSGQGLGTEAFF.

The chain employs TRBV4-1 and TRBJ2-2; TRBD1 is a possible D gene (5 bases). CDR1 is MGHRA, CDR2 YSYEKL, per germline. Trimming pared 2 bases from V and 7 bases from J, leaving 8 bases between. The CDR3 is 13 residues long. The DNA of the CDR3 is TGCGCCAGCAGCCAAAGTAGGGGCGGGGAGCTGTTTTTT. Translated, it gives CASSQSRGGELFF.

This clone came up a few times. The J gene is TRBJ2-5, the V gene TRBV5-6, with D perhaps matching TRBD1 (6 bases). The germline V gene has CDR1 SGHDT and CDR2 YYEEEE. The CDR3 consists of 15 residues. Trimming left V 4 bases short and J 2 bases short, with 15 bases between. The CDR3 sequence is CASSPPGTSQETQYF. The CDR3 coding sequence is TGTGCCAGCAGCCCACCCGGGACATCTCAAGAGACCCAGTACTTC.

The rearrangement uses TRBV7-7 and TRBJ2-5; 11 nucleotides align to TRBD2. The CDR3 is 16 residues long. J lost 2 bases, V lost 2 bases, and 4 bases had no gene match. Germline V lookup: CDR1 SSHAT, CDR2 FNYEAQ (reference sequence). CDR3 region: CASSLISSGGQETQYF. The CDR3 DNA reads TGTGCCAGCAGCTTAATCTCTAGCGGGGGGCAAGAGACCCAGTACTTC.

The V call is TRBV20-1, the J call TRBJ1-1; D perhaps matches TRBD1 (5 bases). CDR1 DFQATT and CDR2 SNEGSKA come from the germline V gene (reference sequence). V was clipped by 6 bases and J by 10 bases, with 15 bases between them. The CDR3 loop spans 11 amino acids. CDR3 nucleotides: TGCAGTGCGCAGGGAGGGGCATTAGCTTTCTTT. Translated: CSAQGGALAFF.